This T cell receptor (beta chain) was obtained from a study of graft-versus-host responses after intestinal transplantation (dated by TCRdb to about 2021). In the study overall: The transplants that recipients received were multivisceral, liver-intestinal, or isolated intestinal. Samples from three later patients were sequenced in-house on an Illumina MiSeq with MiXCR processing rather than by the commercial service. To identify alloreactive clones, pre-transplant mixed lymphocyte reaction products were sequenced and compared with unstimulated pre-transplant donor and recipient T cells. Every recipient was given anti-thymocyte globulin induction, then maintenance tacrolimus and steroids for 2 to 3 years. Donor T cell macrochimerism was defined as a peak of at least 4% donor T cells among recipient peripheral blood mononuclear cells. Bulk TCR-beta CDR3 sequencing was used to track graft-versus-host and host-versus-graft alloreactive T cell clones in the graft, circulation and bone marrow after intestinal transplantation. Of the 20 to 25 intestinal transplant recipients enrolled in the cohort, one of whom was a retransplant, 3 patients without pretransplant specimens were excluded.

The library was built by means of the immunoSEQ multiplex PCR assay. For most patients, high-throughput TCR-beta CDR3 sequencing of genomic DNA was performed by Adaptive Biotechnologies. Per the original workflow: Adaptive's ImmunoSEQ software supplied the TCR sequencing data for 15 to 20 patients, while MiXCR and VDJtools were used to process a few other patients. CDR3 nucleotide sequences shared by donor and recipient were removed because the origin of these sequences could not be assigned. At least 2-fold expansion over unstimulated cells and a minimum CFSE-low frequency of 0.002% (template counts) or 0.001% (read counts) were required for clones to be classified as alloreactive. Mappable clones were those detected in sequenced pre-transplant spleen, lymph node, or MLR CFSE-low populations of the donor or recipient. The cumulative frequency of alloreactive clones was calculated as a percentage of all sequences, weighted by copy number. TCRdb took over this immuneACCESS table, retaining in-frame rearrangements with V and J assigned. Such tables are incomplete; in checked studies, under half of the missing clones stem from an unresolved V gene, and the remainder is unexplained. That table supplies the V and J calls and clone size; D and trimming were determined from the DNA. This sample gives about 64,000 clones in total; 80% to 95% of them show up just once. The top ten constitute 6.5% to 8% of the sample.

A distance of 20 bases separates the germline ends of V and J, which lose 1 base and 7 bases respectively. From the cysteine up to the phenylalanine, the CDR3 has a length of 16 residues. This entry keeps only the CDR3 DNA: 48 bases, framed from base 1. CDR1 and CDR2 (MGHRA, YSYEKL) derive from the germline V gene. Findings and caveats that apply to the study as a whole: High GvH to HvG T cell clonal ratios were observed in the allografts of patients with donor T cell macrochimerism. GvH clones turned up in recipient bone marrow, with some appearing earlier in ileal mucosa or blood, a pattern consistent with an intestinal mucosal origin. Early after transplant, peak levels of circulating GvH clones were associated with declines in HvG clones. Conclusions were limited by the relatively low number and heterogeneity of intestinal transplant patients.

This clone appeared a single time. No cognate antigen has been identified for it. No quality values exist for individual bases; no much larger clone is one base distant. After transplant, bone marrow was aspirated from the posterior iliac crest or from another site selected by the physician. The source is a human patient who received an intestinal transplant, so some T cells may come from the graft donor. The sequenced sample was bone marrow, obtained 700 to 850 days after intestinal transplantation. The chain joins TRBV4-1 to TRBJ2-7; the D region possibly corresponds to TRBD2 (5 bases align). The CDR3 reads CASSQVGSVVMEEQYF. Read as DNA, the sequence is TGCGCCAGCAGCCAAGTGGGTAGCGTAGTAATGGAAGAGCAGTACTTC.